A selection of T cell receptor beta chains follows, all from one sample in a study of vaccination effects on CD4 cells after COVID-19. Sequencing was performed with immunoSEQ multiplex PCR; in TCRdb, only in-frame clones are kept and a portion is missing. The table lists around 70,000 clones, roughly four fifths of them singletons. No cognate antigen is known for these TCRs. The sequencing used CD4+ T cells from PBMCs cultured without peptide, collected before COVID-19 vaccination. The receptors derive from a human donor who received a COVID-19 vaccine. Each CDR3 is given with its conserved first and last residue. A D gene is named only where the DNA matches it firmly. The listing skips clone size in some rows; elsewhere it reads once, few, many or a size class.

CDR3nt: TGTGCCAGCAGCTTGTCGGGACAGGGATCACCCCTCCACTTT
CDR3aa: CASSLSGQGSPLHF
j_gene: TRBJ1-6
d_gene: TRBD1
abundance: -
v_gene: TRBV7-9

CDR3nt: TGTGCCAGCAGCCCCAGGACTAGCGGGATAGGGCCAGATACGCAGTATTTT
CDR3aa: CASSPRTSGIGPDTQYF
j_gene: TRBJ2-3
d_gene: TRBD2
abundance: once
v_gene: TRBV7-2

CDR3nt: TGCGCCAGCGCGATCCCGGCAGATACGCAGTATTTT
CDR3aa: CASAIPADTQYF
j_gene: TRBJ2-3
d_gene: -
abundance: -
v_gene: TRBV5-1

CDR3nt: TGCGCCAGCAGCTTGGGTGGAGATACGCAGTATTTT
CDR3aa: CASSLGGDTQYF
j_gene: TRBJ2-3
d_gene: -
abundance: -
v_gene: TRBV5-1

CDR3nt: TGTGCCAGCAGTCTCGACAGCGGGAGCAATCAGCCCCAGCATTTT
CDR3aa: CASSLDSGSNQPQHF
j_gene: TRBJ1-5
d_gene: -
abundance: -
v_gene: TRBV2

CDR3nt: TGTGCCAGCAGTTACAGGGTGGGTTCCTACAATGAGCAGTTCTTC
CDR3aa: CASSYRVGSYNEQFF
j_gene: TRBJ2-1
d_gene: -
abundance: -
v_gene: TRBV6-5

CDR3nt: TGCGCCAGCAGCCGGACAGGGGCTAACTATGGCTACACCTTC
CDR3aa: CASSRTGANYGYTF
j_gene: TRBJ1-2
d_gene: TRBD1
abundance: -
v_gene: TRBV5-1

CDR3nt: TGTGCCAGCAGCCACTCCAGACTAGCGGGGCGTTCAGATACGCAGTATTTT
CDR3aa: CASSHSRLAGRSDTQYF
j_gene: TRBJ2-3
d_gene: TRBD2
abundance: once
v_gene: TRBV7-2

CDR3nt: TGTGCCAGCAGATCCGGGACAAGAGGGAACACTGAAGCTTTCTTT
CDR3aa: CASRSGTRGNTEAFF
j_gene: TRBJ1-1
d_gene: -
abundance: -
v_gene: TRBV7-2

CDR3nt: TGTGCCAGCAGTTATTATCTAGCCGGTGGGGGCTACACCTTC
CDR3aa: CASSYYLAGGGYTF
j_gene: TRBJ1-2
d_gene: -
abundance: -
v_gene: TRBV6-5

CDR3nt: TGTGCCAGCAGTGCCCGGAGGGGGTATAATTCACCCCTCCACTTT
CDR3aa: CASSARRGYNSPLHF
j_gene: TRBJ1-6
d_gene: -
abundance: -
v_gene: TRBV25-1

CDR3nt: TGCAGTGCTAGTCGGATAGCGGGGGGATACAATGAGCAGTTCTTC
CDR3aa: CSASRIAGGYNEQFF
j_gene: TRBJ2-1
d_gene: TRBD2
abundance: -
v_gene: TRBV20-1

CDR3nt: TGTGCCAGCAGTTTAGGGGGGTTTTATGGCTACACCTTC
CDR3aa: CASSLGGFYGYTF
j_gene: TRBJ1-2
d_gene: -
abundance: -
v_gene: TRBV28

CDR3nt: TGTGCCAGCTCACCACTGCGGGGGTCGCTCGATGAGCAGTTCTTC
CDR3aa: CASSPLRGSLDEQFF
j_gene: TRBJ2-1
d_gene: TRBD2
abundance: -
v_gene: TRBV18

CDR3nt: TGTGCCAGCAGCCAATCTAAAAAAGAGACCCAGTACTTC
CDR3aa: CASSQSKKETQYF
j_gene: TRBJ2-5
d_gene: -
abundance: -
v_gene: TRBV4-2

CDR3nt: TGTGCCAGCAGCTGGAAGCCCGAGACCCAGTACTTC
CDR3aa: CASSWKPETQYF
j_gene: TRBJ2-5
d_gene: -
abundance: -
v_gene: TRBV5-4

CDR3nt: TGTGCCAGCAGTGACTTCCCAAATCAGCCCCAGCATTTT
CDR3aa: CASSDFPNQPQHF
j_gene: TRBJ1-5
d_gene: -
abundance: -
v_gene: TRBV6-4

CDR3nt: TGTGCCAGCATGGGGTCCCTCTATGGCTACACCTTC
CDR3aa: CASMGSLYGYTF
j_gene: TRBJ1-2
d_gene: -
abundance: few
v_gene: TRBV2

CDR3nt: TGTGCCAGCAGATCACGGGCCTATAATCAGCCCCAGCATTTT
CDR3aa: CASRSRAYNQPQHF
j_gene: TRBJ1-5
d_gene: -
abundance: -
v_gene: TRBV28

CDR3nt: TGTGCCAGTAGTATAACGTCGGCTGGAAACACCATATATTTT
CDR3aa: CASSITSAGNTIYF
j_gene: TRBJ1-3
d_gene: -
abundance: few
v_gene: TRBV19

CDR3nt: TGTGCCAGCACCAGGGATCCCGGAAACACCATATATTTT
CDR3aa: CASTRDPGNTIYF
j_gene: TRBJ1-3
d_gene: -
abundance: -
v_gene: TRBV2

CDR3nt: TGTGCCAGCAGTTACTCGCGGACAGGGAATGGCAATGAGCAGTTCTTC
CDR3aa: CASSYSRTGNGNEQFF
j_gene: TRBJ2-1
d_gene: TRBD1
abundance: -
v_gene: TRBV6-6

CDR3nt: TGTGCCAGCAGCACAGGGGGACCGGGCAATGAGCAGTTCTTC
CDR3aa: CASSTGGPGNEQFF
j_gene: TRBJ2-1
d_gene: TRBD1
abundance: -
v_gene: TRBV6-2/TRBV6-3

CDR3nt: TGTGCCAGCAGCCCAGACAGGGGTACGGTAGGGGAGCTGTTTTTT
CDR3aa: CASSPDRGTVGELFF
j_gene: TRBJ2-2
d_gene: TRBD1
abundance: once
v_gene: TRBV7-8

CDR3nt: TGCAGCGTTGAAGATAGGGGCGGACGAGTTTATAACTATGGCTACACCTTC
CDR3aa: CSVEDRGGRVYNYGYTF
j_gene: TRBJ1-2
d_gene: -
abundance: -
v_gene: TRBV29-1

CDR3nt: TGCGCCAGCAGCCTACAGGGTTCCCAAGAGACCCAGTACTTC
CDR3aa: CASSLQGSQETQYF
j_gene: TRBJ2-5
d_gene: -
abundance: -
v_gene: TRBV5-1

CDR3nt: TGCGCCAGCAGCTTATGGGAAGGCCAGCCCCAGCATTTT
CDR3aa: CASSLWEGQPQHF
j_gene: TRBJ1-5
d_gene: -
abundance: -
v_gene: TRBV5-1

CDR3nt: TGTGCCAGCTCACTAGCCGGGACTACCATCACAGATACGCAGTATTTT
CDR3aa: CASSLAGTTITDTQYF
j_gene: TRBJ2-3
d_gene: TRBD2
abundance: -
v_gene: TRBV18

CDR3nt: TGTGCCAGCTCACCACCCGGAGTCACAGATACGCAGTATTTT
CDR3aa: CASSPPGVTDTQYF
j_gene: TRBJ2-3
d_gene: -
abundance: -
v_gene: TRBV18

CDR3nt: TGTGCCAGCAGCTTACCCAGGGTGAGCAATCAGCCCCAGCATTTT
CDR3aa: CASSLPRVSNQPQHF
j_gene: TRBJ1-5
d_gene: -
abundance: few
v_gene: TRBV11-3

CDR3nt: TGTGCCAGCAGCCCCCGCGACAGTGGTGAACGAGAGACCCAGTACTTC
CDR3aa: CASSPRDSGERETQYF
j_gene: TRBJ2-5
d_gene: -
abundance: -
v_gene: TRBV9

CDR3nt: TGTGCCAGCAGCTTACGGGGGACAGGAGACACTGAAGCTTTCTTT
CDR3aa: CASSLRGTGDTEAFF
j_gene: TRBJ1-1
d_gene: TRBD1
abundance: -
v_gene: TRBV7-2

CDR3nt: TGCGCCAGCAGTTCGAAGAAAGAGACCCAGTACTTC
CDR3aa: CASSSKKETQYF
j_gene: TRBJ2-5
d_gene: -
abundance: -
v_gene: TRBV10-1

CDR3nt: TGTGCCAGCAGCTTGCCAGGAACACAGTACTTC
CDR3aa: CASSLPGTQYF
j_gene: TRBJ2-5
d_gene: -
abundance: -
v_gene: TRBV11-2

CDR3nt: TGTGCCAGCAGTTACCTGGCACAGGGCTCCTACAATGAGCAGTTCTTC
CDR3aa: CASSYLAQGSYNEQFF
j_gene: TRBJ2-1
d_gene: -
abundance: -
v_gene: TRBV6-2/TRBV6-3

CDR3nt: TGTGCCAGCAGTCGCTCTCTAACTAATGAAAAACTGTTTTTT
CDR3aa: CASSRSLTNEKLFF
j_gene: TRBJ1-4
d_gene: -
abundance: -
v_gene: TRBV28

CDR3nt: TGCGCCAGCAGCTCGCTCGGACAGGGGGCGGAAGAGACCCAGTACTTC
CDR3aa: CASSSLGQGAEETQYF
j_gene: TRBJ2-5
d_gene: TRBD1
abundance: -
v_gene: TRBV5-1

CDR3nt: TGTGCCAGCAGTAGGCGGGAATTAGACTATGGCTACACCTTC
CDR3aa: CASSRRELDYGYTF
j_gene: TRBJ1-2
d_gene: -
abundance: -
v_gene: TRBV2

CDR3nt: TGTGCCAGTAAGAGGGTCTCTGGGGCCAACGTCCTGACTTTC
CDR3aa: CASKRVSGANVLTF
j_gene: TRBJ2-6
d_gene: -
abundance: -
v_gene: TRBV19

CDR3nt: TGTGCCAGCAGACTGAACAGGGATGAGCAGTTCTTC
CDR3aa: CASRLNRDEQFF
j_gene: TRBJ2-1
d_gene: -
abundance: -
v_gene: TRBV6-1

CDR3nt: TGTGCCAGCAGGAGGACAGATAACTATGGCTACACCTTC
CDR3aa: CASRRTDNYGYTF
j_gene: TRBJ1-2
d_gene: -
abundance: -
v_gene: TRBV12-3/TRBV12-4

CDR3nt: TGTGCCAGCAGGTTAGCGGGGCGAGAGTTCTTC
CDR3aa: CASRLAGREFF
j_gene: TRBJ2-1
d_gene: TRBD2
abundance: -
v_gene: TRBV12-3/TRBV12-4

CDR3nt: TGCAGTGCTAGTAACGGGGGTAACTCTGGAAACACCATATATTTT
CDR3aa: CSASNGGNSGNTIYF
j_gene: TRBJ1-3
d_gene: -
abundance: -
v_gene: TRBV20-1

CDR3nt: TGTGCCAGCAGCTTAGGACTAGCGGGGGGTATCCAAGAGACCCAGTACTTC
CDR3aa: CASSLGLAGGIQETQYF
j_gene: TRBJ2-5
d_gene: TRBD2
abundance: -
v_gene: TRBV7-3

CDR3nt: TGTGCCAGCAGCCAAGACCCAGGAGGCTATCAGCCCCAGCATTTT
CDR3aa: CASSQDPGGYQPQHF
j_gene: TRBJ1-5
d_gene: -
abundance: once
v_gene: TRBV3-1/TRBV3-2

CDR3nt: TGTGCCACCAGCAGAGATTTATACGAGACCCAGTACTTC
CDR3aa: CATSRDLYETQYF
j_gene: TRBJ2-5
d_gene: -
abundance: -
v_gene: TRBV15

CDR3nt: TGTGCCAGCAGCCCGGACAAGAACACTGAAGCTTTCTTT
CDR3aa: CASSPDKNTEAFF
j_gene: TRBJ1-1
d_gene: -
abundance: once
v_gene: TRBV7-2

CDR3nt: TGTGCCAGCAGTTACCGGGGACAGAGGATTACACCGAATACGCAGTATTTT
CDR3aa: CASSYRGQRITPNTQYF
j_gene: TRBJ2-3
d_gene: TRBD1
abundance: -
v_gene: TRBV6-2/TRBV6-3

CDR3nt: TGTGCCAGCAGCCGGGGGACAGGGACGAACACTGAAGCTTTCTTT
CDR3aa: CASSRGTGTNTEAFF
j_gene: TRBJ1-1
d_gene: TRBD1
abundance: -
v_gene: TRBV3-1/TRBV3-2

CDR3nt: TGTGCCAGCAGCTCGGGGGCAGGGTGGCGTGAGACCCAGTACTTC
CDR3aa: CASSSGAGWRETQYF
j_gene: TRBJ2-5
d_gene: -
abundance: once
v_gene: TRBV5-8

CDR3nt: TGCGCCAGCAGCCAATCGCTATCCAAGACCCAGTACTTC
CDR3aa: CASSQSLSKTQYF
j_gene: TRBJ2-5
d_gene: -
abundance: -
v_gene: TRBV4-3

CDR3nt: TGTGCCACCAGTGAACATACAGGGATCTCTGGCTACACCTTC
CDR3aa: CATSEHTGISGYTF
j_gene: TRBJ1-2
d_gene: -
abundance: -
v_gene: TRBV24-1

CDR3nt: TGTGCCAGCAGTTCGAGCTTGACAAGGTCGGAGTCACCCCTCCACTTT
CDR3aa: CASSSSLTRSESPLHF
j_gene: TRBJ1-6
d_gene: -
abundance: few
v_gene: TRBV6-5

CDR3nt: TGTGCCACCAGCAGAGAAAGCGAGGGTACGCAGTATTTT
CDR3aa: CATSRESEGTQYF
j_gene: TRBJ2-3
d_gene: -
abundance: -
v_gene: TRBV15